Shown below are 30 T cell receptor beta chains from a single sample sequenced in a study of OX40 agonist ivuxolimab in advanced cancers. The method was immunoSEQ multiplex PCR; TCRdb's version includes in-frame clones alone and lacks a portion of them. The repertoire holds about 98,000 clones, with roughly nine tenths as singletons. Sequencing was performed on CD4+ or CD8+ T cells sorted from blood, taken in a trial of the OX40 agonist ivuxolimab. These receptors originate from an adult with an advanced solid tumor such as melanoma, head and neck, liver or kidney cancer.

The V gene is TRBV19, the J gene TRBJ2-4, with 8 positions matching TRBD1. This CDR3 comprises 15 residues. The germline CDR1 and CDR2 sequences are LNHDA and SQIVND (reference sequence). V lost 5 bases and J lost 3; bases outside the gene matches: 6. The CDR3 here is CASSDGQGGKNIQYF. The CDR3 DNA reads TGTGCCAGTAGTGATGGACAGGGTGGCAAAAACATTCAGTACTTC.

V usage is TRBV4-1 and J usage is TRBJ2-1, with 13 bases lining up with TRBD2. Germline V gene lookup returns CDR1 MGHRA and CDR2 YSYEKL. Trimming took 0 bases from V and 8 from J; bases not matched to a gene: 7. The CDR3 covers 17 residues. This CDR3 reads CASSQDLRTSGRDEQFF. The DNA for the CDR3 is TGCGCCAGCAGCCAAGATCTGCGGACTAGCGGGAGAGATGAGCAGTTCTTC.

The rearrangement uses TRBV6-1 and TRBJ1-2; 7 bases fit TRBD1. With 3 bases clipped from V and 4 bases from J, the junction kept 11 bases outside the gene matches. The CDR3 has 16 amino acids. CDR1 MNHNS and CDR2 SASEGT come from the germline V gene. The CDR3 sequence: CASSEGTASRRYGYTF. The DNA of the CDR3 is TGTGCCAGCAGTGAGGGGACAGCCAGCCGTCGCTATGGCTACACCTTC.

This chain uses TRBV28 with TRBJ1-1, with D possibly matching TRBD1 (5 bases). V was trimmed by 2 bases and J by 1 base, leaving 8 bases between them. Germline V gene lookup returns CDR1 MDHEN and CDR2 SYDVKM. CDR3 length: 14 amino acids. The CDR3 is CASSLVGGNTEAFF. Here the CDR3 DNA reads TGTGCCAGCAGTTTAGTCGGGGGGAACACTGAAGCTTTCTTT.

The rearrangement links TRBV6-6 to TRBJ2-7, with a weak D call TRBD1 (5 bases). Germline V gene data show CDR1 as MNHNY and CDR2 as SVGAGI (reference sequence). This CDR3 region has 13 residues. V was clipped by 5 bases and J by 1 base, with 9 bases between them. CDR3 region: CASSHRGSYEQYV. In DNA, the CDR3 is TGTGCCAGCAGTCATAGGGGATCCTACGAGCAGTACGTC.

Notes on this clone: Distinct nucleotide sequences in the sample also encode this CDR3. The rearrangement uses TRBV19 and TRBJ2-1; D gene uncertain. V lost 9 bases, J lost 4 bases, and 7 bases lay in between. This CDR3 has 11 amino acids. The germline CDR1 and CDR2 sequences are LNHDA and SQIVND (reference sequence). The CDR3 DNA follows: TGTGCCAGCTCCATTTACAATGAGCAGTTCTTC. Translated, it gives CASSIYNEQFF.

The CDR3: CASSLAGAQETQYF. CDR3 nucleotide sequence: TGTGCCAGCAGCTTGGCAGGGGCTCAAGAGACCCAGTACTTC. This chain uses TRBV5-4 with TRBJ2-5; TRBD1 is a possible D gene (6 bases). Germline CDR1 is SGHNT and CDR2 is YYREEE (reference sequence). Trimming stripped 0 bases from V and 2 bases from J, with 8 bases between. The CDR3 has 14 amino acids.

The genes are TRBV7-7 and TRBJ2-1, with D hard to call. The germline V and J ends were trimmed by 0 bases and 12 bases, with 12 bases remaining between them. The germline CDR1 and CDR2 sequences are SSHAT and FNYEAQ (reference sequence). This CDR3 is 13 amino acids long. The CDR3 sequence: CASSLARSAAQFF. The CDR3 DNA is TGTGCCAGCAGCTTAGCGCGTTCTGCCGCGCAGTTCTTC.

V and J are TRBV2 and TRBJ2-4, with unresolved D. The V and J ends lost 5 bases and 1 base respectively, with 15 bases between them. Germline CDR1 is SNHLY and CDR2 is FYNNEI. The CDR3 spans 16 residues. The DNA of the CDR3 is TGTGCCAGCAGTCGCACCCTGGGAAAGGCCAAAAACATTCAGTACTTC. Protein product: CASSRTLGKAKNIQYF.

CDR3 nucleotide sequence: TGTGCCAGCAGTCCCGGGGGGAAAGCTTTCTTT. It yields the protein CASSPGGKAFF. This chain joins TRBV28 and TRBJ1-1; D is possibly TRBD1 (5 bases). The CDR3 is made up of 11 amino acids. Between the trimmed V and J ends, which lost 5 bases and 9 bases, there was a span of 10 bases. The V gene's germline CDR1 is MDHEN and CDR2 SYDVKM.

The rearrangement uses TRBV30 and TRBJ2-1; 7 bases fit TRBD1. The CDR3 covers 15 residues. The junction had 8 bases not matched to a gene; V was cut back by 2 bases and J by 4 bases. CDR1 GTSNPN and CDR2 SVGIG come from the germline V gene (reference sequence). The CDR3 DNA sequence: TGTGCCTGGAGTCCGCCCGGACAGGAGTACAATGAGCAGTTCTTC. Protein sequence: CAWSPPGQEYNEQFF.

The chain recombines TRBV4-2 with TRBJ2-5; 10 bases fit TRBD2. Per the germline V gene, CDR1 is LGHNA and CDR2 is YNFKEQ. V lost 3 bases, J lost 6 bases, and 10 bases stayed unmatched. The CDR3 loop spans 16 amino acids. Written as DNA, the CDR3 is TGTGCCAGCAGCCAGCTCGGGACTAGCGCTCAAAAGACCCAGTACTTC. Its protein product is CASSQLGTSAQKTQYF.

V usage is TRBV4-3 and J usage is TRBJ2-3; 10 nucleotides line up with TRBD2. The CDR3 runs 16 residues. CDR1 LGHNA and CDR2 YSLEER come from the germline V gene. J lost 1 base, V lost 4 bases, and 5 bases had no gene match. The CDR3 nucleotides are TGCGCCAGCAGCCTAGGAGCGGGAGGGCGCACAGATACGCAGTATTTT. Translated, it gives CASSLGAGGRTDTQYF.

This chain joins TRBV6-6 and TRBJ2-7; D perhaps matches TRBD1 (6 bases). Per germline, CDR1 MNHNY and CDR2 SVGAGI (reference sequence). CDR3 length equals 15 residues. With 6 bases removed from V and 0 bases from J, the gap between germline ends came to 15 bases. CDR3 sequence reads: CASRPRDISSYEQYV. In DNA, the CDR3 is TGTGCCAGCAGACCCCGGGACATTAGCTCCTACGAGCAGTACGTC.

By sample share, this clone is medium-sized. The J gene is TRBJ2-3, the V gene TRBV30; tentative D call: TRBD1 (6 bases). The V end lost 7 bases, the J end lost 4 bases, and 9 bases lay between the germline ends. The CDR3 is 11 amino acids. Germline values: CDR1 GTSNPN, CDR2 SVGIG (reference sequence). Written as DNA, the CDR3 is TGTGCCTCCCAGGGGTCAGATACGCAGTATTTT. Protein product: CASQGSDTQYF.

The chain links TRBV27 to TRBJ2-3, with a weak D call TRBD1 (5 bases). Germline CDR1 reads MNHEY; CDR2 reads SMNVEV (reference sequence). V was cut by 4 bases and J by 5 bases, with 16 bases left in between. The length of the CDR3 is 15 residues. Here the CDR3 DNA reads TGTGCCAGCAGTTACACCCACAGGAGAGGAGATACGCAGTATTTT. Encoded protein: CASSYTHRRGDTQYF.

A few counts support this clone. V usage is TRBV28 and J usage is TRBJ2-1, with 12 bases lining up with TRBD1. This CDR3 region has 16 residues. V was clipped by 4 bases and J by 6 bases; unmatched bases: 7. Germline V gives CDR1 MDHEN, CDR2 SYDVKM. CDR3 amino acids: CASSSPGTGGFNEQFF. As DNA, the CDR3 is TGTGCCAGCAGTTCCCCCGGGACAGGGGGCTTCAATGAGCAGTTCTTC.

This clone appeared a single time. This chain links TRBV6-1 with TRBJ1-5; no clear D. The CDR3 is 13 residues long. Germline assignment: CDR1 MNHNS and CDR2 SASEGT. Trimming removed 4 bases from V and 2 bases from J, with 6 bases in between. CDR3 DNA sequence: TGTGCCAGCAGTGTCCAGGGCAATCAGCCCCAGCATTTT. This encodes CASSVQGNQPQHF.

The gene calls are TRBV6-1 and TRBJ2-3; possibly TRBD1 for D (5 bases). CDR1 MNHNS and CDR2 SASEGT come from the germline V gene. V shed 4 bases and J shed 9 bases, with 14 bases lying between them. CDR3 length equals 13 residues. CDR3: CASSGGNGRTQYF. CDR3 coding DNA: TGTGCCAGCAGTGGGGGCAACGGACGCACGCAGTATTTT.

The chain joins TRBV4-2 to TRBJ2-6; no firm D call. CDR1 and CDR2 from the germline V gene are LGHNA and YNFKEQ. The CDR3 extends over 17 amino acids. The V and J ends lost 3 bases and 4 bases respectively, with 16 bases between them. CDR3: CASSHRGQRVGANVLTF. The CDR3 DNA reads TGTGCCAGCAGCCATCGTGGCCAAAGGGTCGGGGCCAACGTCCTGACTTTC.

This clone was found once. The CDR3 loop reads CASSLTGRAFEQYF. The CDR3 bases are TGTGCCAGCAGTTTAACCGGGAGGGCCTTCGAGCAGTACTTC. The chain is built from TRBV28 and TRBJ2-7, with 8 bases that match TRBD2. Germline values: CDR1 MDHEN, CDR2 SYDVKM. The V segment lost 2 bases and the J segment 6 bases; nucleotides outside the gene matches: 6. This CDR3 is 14 amino acids long.

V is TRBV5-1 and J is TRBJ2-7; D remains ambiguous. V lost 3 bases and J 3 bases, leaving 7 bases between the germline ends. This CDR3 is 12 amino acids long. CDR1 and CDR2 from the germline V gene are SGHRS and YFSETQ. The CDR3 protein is CASSSEFYEQYF. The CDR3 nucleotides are TGCGCCAGCAGCTCCGAGTTCTACGAGCAGTACTTC.

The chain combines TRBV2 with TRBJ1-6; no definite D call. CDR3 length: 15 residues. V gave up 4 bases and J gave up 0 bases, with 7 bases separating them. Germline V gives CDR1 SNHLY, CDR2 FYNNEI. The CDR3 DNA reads TGTGCCAGCAGTGCACAGAGCTCCTATAATTCACCCCTCCACTTT. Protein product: CASSAQSSYNSPLHF.

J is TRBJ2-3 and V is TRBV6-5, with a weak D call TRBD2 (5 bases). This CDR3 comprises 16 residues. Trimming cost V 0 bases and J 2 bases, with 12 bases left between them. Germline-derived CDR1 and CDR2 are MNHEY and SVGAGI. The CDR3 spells CASSYSGGLNTDTQYF. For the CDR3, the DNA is TGTGCCAGCAGTTACTCTGGAGGCCTTAACACAGATACGCAGTATTTT.

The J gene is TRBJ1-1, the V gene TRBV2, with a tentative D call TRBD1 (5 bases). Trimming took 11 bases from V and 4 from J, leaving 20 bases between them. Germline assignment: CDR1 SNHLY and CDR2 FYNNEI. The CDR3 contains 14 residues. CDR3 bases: TGTGCCGGATCCCGACGGGGGGATGGCACTGAAGCTTTCTTT. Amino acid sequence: CAGSRRGDGTEAFF.

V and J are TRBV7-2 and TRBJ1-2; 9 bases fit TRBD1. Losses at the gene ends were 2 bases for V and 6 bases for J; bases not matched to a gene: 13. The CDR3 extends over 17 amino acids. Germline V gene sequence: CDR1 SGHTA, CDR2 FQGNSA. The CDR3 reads CASSLKRTGGSGHGYTF. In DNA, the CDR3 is TGTGCCAGCAGCTTAAAGCGAACAGGGGGCTCGGGACATGGCTACACCTTC.

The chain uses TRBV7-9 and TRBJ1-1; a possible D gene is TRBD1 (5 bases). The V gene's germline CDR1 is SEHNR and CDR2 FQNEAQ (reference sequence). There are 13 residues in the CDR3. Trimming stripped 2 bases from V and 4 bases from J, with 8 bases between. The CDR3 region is CASSLQGPTEAFF. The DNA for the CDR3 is TGTGCCAGCAGCTTACAGGGTCCCACTGAAGCTTTCTTT.

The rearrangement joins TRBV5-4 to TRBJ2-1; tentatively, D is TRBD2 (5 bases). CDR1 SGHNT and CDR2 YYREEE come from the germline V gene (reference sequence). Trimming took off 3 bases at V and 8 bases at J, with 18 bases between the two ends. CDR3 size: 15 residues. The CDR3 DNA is TGTGCCAGCAGCTCACTAGTAACCCCAACGGATGAGCAGTTCTTC. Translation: CASSSLVTPTDEQFF.

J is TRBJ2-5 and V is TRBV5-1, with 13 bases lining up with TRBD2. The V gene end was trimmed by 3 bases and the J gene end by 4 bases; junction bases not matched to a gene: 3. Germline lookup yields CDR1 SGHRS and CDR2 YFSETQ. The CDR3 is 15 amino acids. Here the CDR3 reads CASSSRLAGGETQYF. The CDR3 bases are TGCGCCAGCAGCTCGAGACTAGCGGGAGGAGAGACCCAGTACTTC.

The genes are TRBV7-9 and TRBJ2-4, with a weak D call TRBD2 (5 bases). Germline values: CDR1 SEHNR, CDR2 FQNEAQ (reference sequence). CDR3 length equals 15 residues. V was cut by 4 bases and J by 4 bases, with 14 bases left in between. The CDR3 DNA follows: TGTGCCAGCAGCTCCACCTCCGGGAAGAAAAACATTCAGTACTTC. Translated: CASSSTSGKKNIQYF.